This is a list of T cell receptor beta chains from one sample in a study of blood T cells in healthy people across ages. TCRdb used MiXCR to reprocess the 5' RACE reads, holding one entry per CDR3 protein. The sample contains 700,000 or so distinct CDR3 sequences, 35% to 50% of which appear only once. The sequencing input was blood. These receptors all come from an elderly man in good health. CDR3s include the opening cysteine and the closing phenylalanine or tryptophan. Fields, in order: clone size, V gene, J gene, D gene, CDR3 protein, CDR3 DNA. D genes are given only for firm matches. Some rows have no size entry. The others give once, few or many, or a class for an expanded clone.

size: .
V: TRBV12-3/TRBV12-4
J: TRBJ2-7
D: TRBD1
CDR3: CASTRTGRSDEQYF
DNA: TGTGCCAGCACCCGGACAGGGCGCAGTGACGAGCAGTACTTC

size: .
V: TRBV6-2/TRBV6-3
J: TRBJ2-7
D: TRBD2
CDR3: CASDPSGTPISEQYF
DNA: TGTGCCAGTGACCCTAGCGGGACCCCCATTAGCGAGCAGTACTTC

size: few
V: TRBV20-1
J: TRBJ2-1
D: .
CDR3: CSARDGGLRGRQFF
DNA: TGCAGTGCTAGAGATGGGGGACTTCGGGGTAGGCAGTTCTTC

size: .
V: TRBV11-2
J: TRBJ2-7
D: TRBD1
CDR3: CASSLPGQGHGEQYF
DNA: TGTGCCAGCAGCTTACCGGGACAGGGGCATGGCGAGCAGTACTTC

size: many
V: TRBV5-1
J: TRBJ2-7
D: TRBD1
CDR3: CASSLGQGANEQYF
DNA: TGTGCCAGCAGCTTAGGACAGGGGGCTAACGAGCAGTACTTC

size: many
V: TRBV20-1
J: TRBJ2-1
D: .
CDR3: CSARADAQISYNEQFF
DNA: TGCAGTGCTAGAGCGGATGCGCAGATCTCCTACAATGAGCAGTTCTTC

size: .
V: TRBV15
J: TRBJ2-7
D: .
CDR3: CATSVARSSYEQYF
DNA: TGTGCCACCAGCGTCGCCAGGTCCTCCTACGAGCAGTACTTC

size: .
V: TRBV6-5
J: TRBJ1-2
D: TRBD1
CDR3: CASSPNWDRFHYFYTF
DNA: TGCGCCAGCAGTCCCAACTGGGACAGGTTTCACTATTTCTACACCTTC

size: few
V: TRBV7-2
J: TRBJ1-2
D: .
CDR3: CASSLTHSQAEGYTF
DNA: TGTGCCAGCAGCTTAACCCATTCCCAGGCGGAAGGCTACACCTTC

size: .
V: TRBV29-1
J: TRBJ2-7
D: .
CDR3: CSARTQPGEQYF
DNA: TGCAGCGCCCGGACGCAACCGGGGGAGCAGTACTTC

size: .
V: TRBV20-1
J: TRBJ2-3
D: .
CDR3: CSARKPDPRTQYF
DNA: TGCAGTGCTAGAAAGCCGGACCCGAGAACGCAGTATTTT

size: few
V: TRBV12-3/TRBV12-4
J: TRBJ2-5
D: TRBD2
CDR3: CASSSPGLAEETQYF
DNA: TGTGCCAGCAGTTCTCCCGGGCTAGCGGAAGAGACCCAGTACTTC

size: .
V: TRBV10-1
J: TRBJ1-1
D: .
CDR3: CASSESRGNTEAFF
DNA: TGCGCCAGCAGTGAGTCGAGGGGGAACACTGAAGCTTTCTTT

size: .
V: TRBV7-2
J: TRBJ1-1
D: .
CDR3: CASSTEMNTEAFF
DNA: TGTGCCAGCAGTACAGAAATGAACACTGAAGCTTTCTTT

size: few
V: TRBV10-2
J: TRBJ2-1
D: TRBD2
CDR3: CAKTRLAGPGRVQNEQFF
DNA: TGCGCCAAAACTCGGCTAGCGGGACCCGGCAGGGTACAGAATGAGCAGTTCTTC

size: .
V: TRBV5-6
J: TRBJ2-7
D: .
CDR3: CASSTVKGGTQYF
DNA: TGTGCCAGCAGCACAGTGAAGGGCGGAACCCAGTACTTC

size: .
V: TRBV6-2/TRBV6-3
J: TRBJ2-3
D: TRBD2
CDR3: CASSYPSGSGRIDTQYF
DNA: TGTGCCAGCAGTTACCCAAGTGGTAGCGGGAGGATAGATACGCAGTATTTT

size: .
V: TRBV7-9
J: TRBJ1-6
D: TRBD1
CDR3: CASSPTQGTYNSPLHF
DNA: TGTGCCAGCAGTCCGACACAGGGGACCTATAATTCACCCCTCCACTTT

size: .
V: TRBV18
J: TRBJ2-5
D: .
CDR3: CASSPPSKGETQYF
DNA: TGTGCCAGCTCACCACCGTCGAAGGGCGAGACCCAGTACTTC

size: .
V: TRBV20-1
J: TRBJ2-5
D: TRBD1
CDR3: CSAGSPGGAETQYF
DNA: TGCAGTGCTGGTAGTCCAGGGGGCGCAGAGACCCAGTACTTC